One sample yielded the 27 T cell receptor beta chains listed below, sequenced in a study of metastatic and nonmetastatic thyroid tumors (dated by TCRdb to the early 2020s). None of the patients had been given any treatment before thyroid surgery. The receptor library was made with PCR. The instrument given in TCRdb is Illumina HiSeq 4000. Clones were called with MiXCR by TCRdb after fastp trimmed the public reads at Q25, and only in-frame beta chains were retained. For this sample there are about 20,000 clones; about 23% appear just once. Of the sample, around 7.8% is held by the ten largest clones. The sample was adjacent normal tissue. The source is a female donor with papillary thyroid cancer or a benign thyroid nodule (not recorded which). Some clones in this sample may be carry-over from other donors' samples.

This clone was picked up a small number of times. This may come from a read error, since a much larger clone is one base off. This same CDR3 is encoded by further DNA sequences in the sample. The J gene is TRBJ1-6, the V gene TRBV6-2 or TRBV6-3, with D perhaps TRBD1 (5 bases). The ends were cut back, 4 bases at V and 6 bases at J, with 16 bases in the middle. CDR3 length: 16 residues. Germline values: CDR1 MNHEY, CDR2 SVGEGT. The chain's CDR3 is CASSSAGSSSNSPLHF. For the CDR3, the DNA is TGTGCCAGCAGTTCAGCAGGGAGTTCTAGTAATTCACCCCTCCACTTT.

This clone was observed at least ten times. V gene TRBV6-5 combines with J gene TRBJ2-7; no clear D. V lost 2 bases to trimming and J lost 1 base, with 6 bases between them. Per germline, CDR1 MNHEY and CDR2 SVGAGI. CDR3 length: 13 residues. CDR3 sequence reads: CASSYVGSYEQYF. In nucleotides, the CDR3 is TGTGCCAGCAGTTACGTGGGGTCCTACGAGCAGTACTTC.

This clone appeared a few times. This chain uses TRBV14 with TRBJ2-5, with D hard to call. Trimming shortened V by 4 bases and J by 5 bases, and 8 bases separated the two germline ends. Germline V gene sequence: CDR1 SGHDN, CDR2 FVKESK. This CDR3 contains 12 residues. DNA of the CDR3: TGTGCCAGCAGCCGTTATGAGGAGACCCAGTACTTC. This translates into CASSRYEETQYF.

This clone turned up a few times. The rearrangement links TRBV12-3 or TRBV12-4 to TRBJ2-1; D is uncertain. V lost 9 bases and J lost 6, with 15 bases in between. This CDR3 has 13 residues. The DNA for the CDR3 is TGTGCCAGTAGCCCCGGCAGCCGCAATGAGCAGTTCTTC. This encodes CASSPGSRNEQFF.

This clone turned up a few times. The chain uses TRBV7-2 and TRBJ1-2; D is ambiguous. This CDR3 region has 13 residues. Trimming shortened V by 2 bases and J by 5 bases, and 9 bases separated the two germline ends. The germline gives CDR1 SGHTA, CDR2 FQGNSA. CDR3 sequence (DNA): TGTGCCAGCAGCTTATCGGTGTCATATGGCTACACCTTC. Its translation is CASSLSVSYGYTF.

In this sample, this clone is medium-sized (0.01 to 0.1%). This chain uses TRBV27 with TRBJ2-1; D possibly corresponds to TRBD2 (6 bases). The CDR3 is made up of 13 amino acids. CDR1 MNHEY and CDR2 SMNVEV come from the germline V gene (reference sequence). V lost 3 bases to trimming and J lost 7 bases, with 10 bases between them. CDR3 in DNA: TGTGCCAGCAGTTTGCGGGATCAGAATGAGCAGTTCTTC. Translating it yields CASSLRDQNEQFF.

The DNA of the CDR3 is TGCAGTGCTAGAGATCCTACCAACACCGGGGAGCTGTTTTTT. This translates into CSARDPTNTGELFF. The gene calls are TRBV20-1 and TRBJ2-2; D call uncertain. The germline gives CDR1 DFQATT, CDR2 SNEGSKA (reference sequence). The CDR3 length is 14 residues. Trimming took off 0 bases at V and 2 bases at J, with 7 bases between the two ends.

The CDR3: CSAMVPLGKTQYF. In DNA form, the CDR3 reads TGCAGTGCTATGGTCCCACTAGGGAAGACCCAGTACTTC. The chain combines TRBV20-1 with TRBJ2-5, with D perhaps TRBD2 (5 bases). The germline V gene has CDR1 DFQATT and CDR2 SNEGSKA (reference sequence). Trimming took 4 bases from V and 6 from J, leaving 15 bases between them. The CDR3 contains 13 residues.

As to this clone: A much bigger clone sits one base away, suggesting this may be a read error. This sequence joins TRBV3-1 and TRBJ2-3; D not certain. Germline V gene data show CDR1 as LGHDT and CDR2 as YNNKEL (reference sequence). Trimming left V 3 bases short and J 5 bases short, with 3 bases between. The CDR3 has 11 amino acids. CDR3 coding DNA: TGTGCCAGCAGCCATGGAGATACGCAGTATTTT. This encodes CASSHGDTQYF.

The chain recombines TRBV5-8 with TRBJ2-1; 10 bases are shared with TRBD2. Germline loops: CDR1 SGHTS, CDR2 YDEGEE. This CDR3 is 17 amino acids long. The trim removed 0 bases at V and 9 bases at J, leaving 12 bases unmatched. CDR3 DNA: TGTGCCAGCAGCTTGGCCAGTTGGAGCGGGAGGGCCTCTGAGCAGTTCTTC. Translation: CASSLASWSGRASEQFF.

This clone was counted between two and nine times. The CDR3, as DNA: TGTGCCAGTAACTCAGACAGGGGAGGTACTGAAGCTTTCTTT. Translated, it gives CASNSDRGGTEAFF. The chain has TRBV19 and TRBJ1-1; 8 bases are a match to TRBD1. In germline, CDR1 is LNHDA, CDR2 SQIVND (reference sequence). This CDR3 has 14 residues. With V trimmed by 7 bases and J by 5 bases, 9 bases remained unmatched.

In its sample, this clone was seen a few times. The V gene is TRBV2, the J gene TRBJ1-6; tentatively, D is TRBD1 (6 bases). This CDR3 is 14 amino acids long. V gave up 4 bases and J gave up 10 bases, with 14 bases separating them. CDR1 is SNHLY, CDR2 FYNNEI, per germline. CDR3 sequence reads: CASSGGAGVSPLHF. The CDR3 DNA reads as TGTGCCAGCAGTGGGGGGGCAGGGGTATCACCCCTCCACTTT.

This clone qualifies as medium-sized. The CDR3 sequence is CASSLWERPQFF. The CDR3 nucleotides are TGTGCCAGCAGTTTATGGGAGCGGCCGCAGTTCTTC. V is TRBV28 and J is TRBJ2-1; TRBD2 might be the D (5 bases). V was pared by 0 bases and J by 12 bases, with 9 bases between. The CDR3 contains 12 residues. Germline CDR1 reads MDHEN; CDR2 reads SYDVKM.

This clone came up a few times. The CDR3 spells CASGFWQGYQPQHF. The CDR3 nucleotides are TGTGCCAGCGGTTTCTGGCAGGGATATCAGCCCCAGCATTTT. J is TRBJ1-5 and V is TRBV6-5; TRBD1 is a possible D gene (5 bases). The ends were cut back, 8 bases at V and 5 bases at J, with 16 bases in the middle. This CDR3 spans 14 amino acids. Germline CDR1 MNHEY, CDR2 SVGAGI.

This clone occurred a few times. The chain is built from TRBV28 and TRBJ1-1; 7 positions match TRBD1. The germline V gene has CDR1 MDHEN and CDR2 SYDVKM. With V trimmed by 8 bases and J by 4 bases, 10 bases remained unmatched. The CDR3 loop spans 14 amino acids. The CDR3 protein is CASWSSNRGTEAFF. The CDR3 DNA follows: TGTGCCAGCTGGTCCTCCAACAGGGGCACTGAAGCTTTCTTT.

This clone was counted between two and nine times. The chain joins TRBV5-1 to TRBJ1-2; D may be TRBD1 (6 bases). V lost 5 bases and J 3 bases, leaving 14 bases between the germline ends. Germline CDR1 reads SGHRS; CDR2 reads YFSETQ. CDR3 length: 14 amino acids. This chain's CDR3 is CASRMGGWDYGYTF. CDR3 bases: TGCGCCAGCAGGATGGGGGGCTGGGACTATGGCTACACCTTC.

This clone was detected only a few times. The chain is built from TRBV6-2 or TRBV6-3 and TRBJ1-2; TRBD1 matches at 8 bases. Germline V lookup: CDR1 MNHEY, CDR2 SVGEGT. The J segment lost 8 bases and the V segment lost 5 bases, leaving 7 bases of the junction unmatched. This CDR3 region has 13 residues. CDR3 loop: CASSNDRGGGYTF. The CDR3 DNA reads TGTGCCAGCAGTAACGACAGGGGTGGCGGCTACACCTTC.

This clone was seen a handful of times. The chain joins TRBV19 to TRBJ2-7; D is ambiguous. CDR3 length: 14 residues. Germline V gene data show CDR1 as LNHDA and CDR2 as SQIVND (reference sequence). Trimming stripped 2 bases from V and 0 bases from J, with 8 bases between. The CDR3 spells CASSIKADSYEQYF. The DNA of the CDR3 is TGTGCCAGTAGTATAAAGGCAGACTCCTACGAGCAGTACTTC. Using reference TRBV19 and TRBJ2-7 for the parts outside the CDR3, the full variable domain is DGGITQSPKYLFRKEGQNVTLSCEQNLNHDAMYWYRQDPGQGLRLIYYSQIVNDFQKGDIAEGYSVSREKKESFPLTVTSAQKNPTAFYLCASSIKADSYEQYFGPGTRLTVT.

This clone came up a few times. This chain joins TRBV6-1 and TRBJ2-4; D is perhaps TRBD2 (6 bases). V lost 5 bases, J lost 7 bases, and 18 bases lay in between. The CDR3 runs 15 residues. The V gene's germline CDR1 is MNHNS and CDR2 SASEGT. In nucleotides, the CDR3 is TGTGCCAGCAGTACCCTCGGAGCGGGCGGGAACATTCAGTACTTC. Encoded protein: CASSTLGAGGNIQYF.

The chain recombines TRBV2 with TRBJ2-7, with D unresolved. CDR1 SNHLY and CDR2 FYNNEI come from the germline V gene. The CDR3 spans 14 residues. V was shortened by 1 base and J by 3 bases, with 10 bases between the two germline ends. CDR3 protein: CASSEVGTGYEQYF. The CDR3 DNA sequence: TGTGCCAGCAGTGAAGTTGGAACCGGCTACGAGCAGTACTTC.

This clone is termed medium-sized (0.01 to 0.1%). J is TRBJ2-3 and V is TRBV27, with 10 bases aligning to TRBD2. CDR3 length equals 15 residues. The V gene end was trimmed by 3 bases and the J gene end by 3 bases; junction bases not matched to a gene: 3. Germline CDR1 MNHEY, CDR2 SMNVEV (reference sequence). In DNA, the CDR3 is TGTGCCAGCAGTTTTAGGACTAGCGGTACAGATACGCAGTATTTT. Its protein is CASSFRTSGTDTQYF.

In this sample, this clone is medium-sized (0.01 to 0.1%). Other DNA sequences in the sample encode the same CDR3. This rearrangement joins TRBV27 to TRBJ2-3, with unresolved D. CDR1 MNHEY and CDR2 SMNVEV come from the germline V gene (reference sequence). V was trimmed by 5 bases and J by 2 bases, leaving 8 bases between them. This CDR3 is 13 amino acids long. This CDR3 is CASSGPDTDTQYF. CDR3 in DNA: TGTGCCAGCAGTGGGCCGGACACAGATACGCAGTATTTT.

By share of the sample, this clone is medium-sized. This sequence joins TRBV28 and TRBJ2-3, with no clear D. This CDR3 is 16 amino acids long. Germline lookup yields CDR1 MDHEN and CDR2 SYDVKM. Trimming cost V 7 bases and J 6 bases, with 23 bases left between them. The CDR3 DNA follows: TGTGCCAGCACCCGAAAACCCCTGGGCCGGTGGGATACGCAGTATTTT. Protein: CASTRKPLGRWDTQYF.

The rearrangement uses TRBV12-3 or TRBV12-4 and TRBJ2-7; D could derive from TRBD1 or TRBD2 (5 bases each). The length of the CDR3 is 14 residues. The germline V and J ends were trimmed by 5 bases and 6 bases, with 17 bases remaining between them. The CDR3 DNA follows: TGTGCCAGCAGTGGGACGGGAAGTCTTATCGAGCAGTACTTC. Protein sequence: CASSGTGSLIEQYF.

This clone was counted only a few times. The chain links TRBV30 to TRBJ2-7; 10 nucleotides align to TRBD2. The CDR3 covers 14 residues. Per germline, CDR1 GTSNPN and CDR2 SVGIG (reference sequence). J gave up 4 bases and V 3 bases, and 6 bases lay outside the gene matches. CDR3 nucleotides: TGTGCCTGGAGCGCCGGACTAGCGGCTTACGAGCAGTACTTC. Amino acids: CAWSAGLAAYEQYF.

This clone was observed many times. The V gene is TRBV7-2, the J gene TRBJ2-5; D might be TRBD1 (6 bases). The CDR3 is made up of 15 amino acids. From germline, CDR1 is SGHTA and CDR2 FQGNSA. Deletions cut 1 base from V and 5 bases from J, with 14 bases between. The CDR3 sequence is CASSLVPGHTETQYF. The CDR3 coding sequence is TGTGCCAGCAGCTTAGTTCCGGGACACACTGAGACCCAGTACTTC.

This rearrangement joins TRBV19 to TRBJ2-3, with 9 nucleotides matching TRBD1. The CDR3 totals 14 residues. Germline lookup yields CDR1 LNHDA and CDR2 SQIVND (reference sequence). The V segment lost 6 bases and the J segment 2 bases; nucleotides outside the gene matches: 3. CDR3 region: CASSRDRDTDTQYF. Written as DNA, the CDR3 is TGTGCCAGTAGCAGGGACAGGGACACAGATACGCAGTATTTT.